The clone carrying this TCR beta chain was seen a few times. The target antigen is unknown. CDR1 and CDR2 from the germline V gene are SGHKS and YYEKEE (reference sequence). V gave up 6 bases and J gave up 1 base, with 10 bases separating them. The CDR3 has 13 residues. The data were obtained in a study of post-analysis software for immune sequencing data. Across the study: As for disease course, relapsing-remitting, secondary progressive and progressive-relapsing multiple sclerosis were all included. Study-wide results and caveats: F measure showed strong co-clustering of same-batch samples. Controls showed lower frequencies than patients for 4 or 5 TRBV segments, and TRBV5-6, TRBV5-1 and TRBV20-1 were among these. For normalized Chao1 diversity, multiple sclerosis patients scored significantly lower than controls did.

Unique molecular identifiers were built into the TCR beta cDNA libraries. Roughly 500,000 cDNA molecules were obtained from approximately 0.91 to 9.4 million T cells. TCRdb redid the calling of the PCR reads with MiXCR, one entry per CDR3 protein. The table records hundreds of thousands of distinct CDR3 sequences, roughly 46% of them present only once. This clonotype was obtained from a girl under 18 with multiple sclerosis. Sample: blood. The chain is built from TRBV5-5 and TRBJ2-5; no firm D call. The CDR3 DNA reads TGTGCCAGCAATAGAGAGCCCCAAGAGACCCAGTACTTC. This codes for CASNREPQETQYF.